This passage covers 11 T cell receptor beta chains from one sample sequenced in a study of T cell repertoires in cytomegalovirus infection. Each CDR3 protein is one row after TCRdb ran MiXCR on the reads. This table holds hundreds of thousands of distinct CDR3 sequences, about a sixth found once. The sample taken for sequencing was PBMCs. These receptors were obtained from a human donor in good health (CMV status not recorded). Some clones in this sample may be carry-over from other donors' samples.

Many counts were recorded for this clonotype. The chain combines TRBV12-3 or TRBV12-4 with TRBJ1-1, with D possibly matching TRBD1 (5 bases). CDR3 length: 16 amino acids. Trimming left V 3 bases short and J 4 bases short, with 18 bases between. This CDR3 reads CASSFARGGGGTEAFF. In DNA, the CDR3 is TGTGCCAGCAGTTTTGCCCGAGGTGGTGGGGGCACTGAAGCTTTCTTT.

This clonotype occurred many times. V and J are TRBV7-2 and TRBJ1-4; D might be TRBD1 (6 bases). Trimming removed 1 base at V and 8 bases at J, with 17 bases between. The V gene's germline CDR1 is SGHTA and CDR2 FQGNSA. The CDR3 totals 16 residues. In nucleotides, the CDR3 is TGTGCCAGCAGCTTAGGAGACTTCAGGGGCGGGGAAAAACTGTTTTTT. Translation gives CASSLGDFRGGEKLFF.

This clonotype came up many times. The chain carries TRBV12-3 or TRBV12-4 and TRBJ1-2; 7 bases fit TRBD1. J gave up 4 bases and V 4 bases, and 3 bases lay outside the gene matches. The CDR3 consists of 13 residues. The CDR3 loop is CASSSGQLYGYTF. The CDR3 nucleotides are TGTGCCAGCAGTTCGGGACAGCTCTATGGCTACACCTTC.

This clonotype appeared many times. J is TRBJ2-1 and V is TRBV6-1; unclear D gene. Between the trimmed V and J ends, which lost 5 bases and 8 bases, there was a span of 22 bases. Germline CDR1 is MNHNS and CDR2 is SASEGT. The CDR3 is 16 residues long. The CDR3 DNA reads TGTGCCAGCAGTACCCGACTTGGTGTCTCCGTCCATGAGCAGTTCTTC. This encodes CASSTRLGVSVHEQFF.

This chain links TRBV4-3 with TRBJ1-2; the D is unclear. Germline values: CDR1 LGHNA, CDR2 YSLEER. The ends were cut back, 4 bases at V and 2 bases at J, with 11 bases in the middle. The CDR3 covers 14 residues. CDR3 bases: TGCGCCAGCAGCCCTACTTTGGGGAACTATGGCTACACCTTC. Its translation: CASSPTLGNYGYTF.

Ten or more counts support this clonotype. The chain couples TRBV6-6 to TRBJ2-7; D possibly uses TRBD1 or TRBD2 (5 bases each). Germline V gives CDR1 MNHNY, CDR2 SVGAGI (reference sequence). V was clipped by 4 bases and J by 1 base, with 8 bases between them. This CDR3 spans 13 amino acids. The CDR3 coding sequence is TGTGCCAGCAGTTGGGACGGATCCTACGAGCAGTACTTC. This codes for CASSWDGSYEQYF.

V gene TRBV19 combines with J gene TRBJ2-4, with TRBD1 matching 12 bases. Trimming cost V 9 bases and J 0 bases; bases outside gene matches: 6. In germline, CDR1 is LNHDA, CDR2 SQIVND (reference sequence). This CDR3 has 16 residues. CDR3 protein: CASAGQGALAKNIQYF. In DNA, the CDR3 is TGTGCCAGCGCGGGACAGGGGGCTTTAGCCAAAAACATTCAGTACTTC. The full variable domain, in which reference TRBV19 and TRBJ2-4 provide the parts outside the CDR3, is DGGITQSPKYLFRKEGQNVTLSCEQNLNHDAMYWYRQDPGQGLRLIYYSQIVNDFQKGDIAEGYSVSREKKESFPLTVTSAQKNPTAFYLCASAGQGALAKNIQYFGAGTRLSVL.

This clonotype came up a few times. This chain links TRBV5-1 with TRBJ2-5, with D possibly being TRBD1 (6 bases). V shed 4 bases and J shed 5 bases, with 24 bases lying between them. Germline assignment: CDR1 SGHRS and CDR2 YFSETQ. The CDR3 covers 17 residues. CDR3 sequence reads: CASSGPRATHQGETQYF. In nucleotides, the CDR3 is TGCGCCAGCAGCGGCCCCCGCGCAACCCACCAGGGGGAGACCCAGTACTTC.

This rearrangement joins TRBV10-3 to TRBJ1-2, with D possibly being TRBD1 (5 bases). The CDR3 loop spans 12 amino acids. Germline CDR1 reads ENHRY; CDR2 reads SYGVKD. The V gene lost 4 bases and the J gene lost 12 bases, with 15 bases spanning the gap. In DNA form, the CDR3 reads TGTGCCATCAGTGGGGGACTAATCGATCACACCTTC. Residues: CAISGGLIDHTF.

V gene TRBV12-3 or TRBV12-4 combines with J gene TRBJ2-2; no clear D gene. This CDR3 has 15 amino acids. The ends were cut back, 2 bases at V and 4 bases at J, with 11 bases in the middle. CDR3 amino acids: CASSLLLGTTGELFF. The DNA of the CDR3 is TGTGCCAGCAGTTTACTCCTCGGAACCACCGGGGAGCTGTTTTTT.

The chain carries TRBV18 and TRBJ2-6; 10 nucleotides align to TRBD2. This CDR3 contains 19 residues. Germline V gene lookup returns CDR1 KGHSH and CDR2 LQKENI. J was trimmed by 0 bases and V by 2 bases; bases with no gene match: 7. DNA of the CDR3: TGTGCCAGCTCACCAGATCTAGCGGGGGAAAGCTCTGGGGCCAACGTCCTGACTTTC. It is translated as CASSPDLAGESSGANVLTF. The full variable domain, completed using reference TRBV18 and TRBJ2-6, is NAGVMQNPRHLVRRRGQEARLRCSPMKGHSHVYWYRQLPEEGLKFMVYLQKENIIDESGMPKERFSAEFPKEGPSILRIQQVVRGDSAAYFCASSPDLAGESSGANVLTFGAGSRLTVL.